This TCR beta chain was observed in a study of T cell repertoires in cytomegalovirus infection. A single record per CDR3 protein comes from TCRdb applying MiXCR to the reads. The sample carries about 530,000 distinct CDR3 sequences, more than 20% recorded once. A remark on this clonotype: The antigen is unknown.

Trimming left V 8 bases short and J 7 bases short, with 15 bases between. Germline V gene sequence: CDR1 SNHLY, CDR2 FYNNEI. The CDR3 has 13 residues. Study-wide results and caveats: CMV-specific TCR beta clonotypes restricted by HLA-C were the ones dominating the ex vivo response.

The clonotype originates from a human donor in good health (CMV status not recorded). Some clones in this sample may be carry-over from other donors' samples. Input material: PBMCs. The chain carries TRBV2 and TRBJ2-1; TRBD2 is a possible D gene (6 bases). The CDR3 bases are TGTGCCAGCCCCAGCGACCTAGCGAATGAGCAGTTCTTC. This encodes CASPSDLANEQFF.